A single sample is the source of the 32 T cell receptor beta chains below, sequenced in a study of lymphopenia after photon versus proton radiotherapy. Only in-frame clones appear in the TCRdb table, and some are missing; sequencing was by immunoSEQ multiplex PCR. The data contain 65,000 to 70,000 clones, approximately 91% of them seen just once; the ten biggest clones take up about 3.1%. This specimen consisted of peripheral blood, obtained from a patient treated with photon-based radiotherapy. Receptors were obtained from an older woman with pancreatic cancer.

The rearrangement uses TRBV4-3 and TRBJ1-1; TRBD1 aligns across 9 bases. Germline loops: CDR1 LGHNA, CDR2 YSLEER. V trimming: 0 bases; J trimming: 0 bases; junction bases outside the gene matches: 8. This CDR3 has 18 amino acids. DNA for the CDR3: TGCGCCAGCAGCCAAGATTTGGGGACAGGGATTTTGAACACTGAAGCTTTCTTT. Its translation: CASSQDLGTGILNTEAFF.

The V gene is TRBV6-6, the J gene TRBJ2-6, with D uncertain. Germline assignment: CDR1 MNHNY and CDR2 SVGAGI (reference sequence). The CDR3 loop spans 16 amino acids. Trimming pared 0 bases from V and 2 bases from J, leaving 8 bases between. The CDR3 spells CASSYSKGPGANVLTF. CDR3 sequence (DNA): TGTGCCAGCAGTTACTCGAAGGGCCCTGGGGCCAACGTCCTGACTTTC.

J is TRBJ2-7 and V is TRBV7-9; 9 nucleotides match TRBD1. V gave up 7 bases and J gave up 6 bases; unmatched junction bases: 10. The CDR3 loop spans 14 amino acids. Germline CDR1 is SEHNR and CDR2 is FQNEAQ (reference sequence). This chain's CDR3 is CASTLRDRVGEQYF. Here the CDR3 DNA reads TGTGCCAGCACCCTCCGGGACAGGGTCGGCGAGCAGTACTTC. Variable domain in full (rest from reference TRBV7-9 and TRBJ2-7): DTGVSQNPRHKITKRGQNVTFRCDPISEHNRLYWYRQTLGQGPEFLTYFQNEAQLEKSRLLSDRFSAERPKGSFSTLEIQRTEQGDSAMYLCASTLRDRVGEQYFGPGTRLTVT.

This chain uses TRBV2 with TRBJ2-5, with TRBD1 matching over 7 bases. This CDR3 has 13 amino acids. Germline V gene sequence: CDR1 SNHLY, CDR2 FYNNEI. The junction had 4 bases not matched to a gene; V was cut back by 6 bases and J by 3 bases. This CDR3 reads CASRAGTEETQYF. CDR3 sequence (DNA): TGTGCCAGCAGGGCCGGGACAGAAGAGACCCAGTACTTC.

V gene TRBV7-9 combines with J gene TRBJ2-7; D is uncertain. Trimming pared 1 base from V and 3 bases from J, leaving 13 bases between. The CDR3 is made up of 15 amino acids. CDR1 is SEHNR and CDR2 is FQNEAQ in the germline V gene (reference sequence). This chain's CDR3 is CASSLGRSRDYEQYF. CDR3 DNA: TGTGCCAGCAGCTTAGGGCGGAGTAGGGACTACGAGCAGTACTTC.

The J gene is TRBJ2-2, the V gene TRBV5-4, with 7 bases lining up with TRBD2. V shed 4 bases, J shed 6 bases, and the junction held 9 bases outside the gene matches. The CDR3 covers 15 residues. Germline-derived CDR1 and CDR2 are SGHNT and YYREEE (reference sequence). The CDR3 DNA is TGTGCCAGCAGCCACCCTCTGGGGGGGTCCGGGGAGCTGTTTTTT. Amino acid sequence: CASSHPLGGSGELFF.

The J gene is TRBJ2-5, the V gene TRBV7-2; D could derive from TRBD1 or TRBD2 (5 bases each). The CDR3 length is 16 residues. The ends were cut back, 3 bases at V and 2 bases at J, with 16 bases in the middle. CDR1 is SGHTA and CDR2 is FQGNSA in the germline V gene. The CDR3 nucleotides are TGTGCCAGCAGCTTTGCAGTGGGGGATTTGCAAGAGACCCAGTACTTC. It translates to CASSFAVGDLQETQYF.

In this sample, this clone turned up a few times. CDR3 protein: CASSYLSGGEETQYF. The CDR3 DNA reads as TGTGCCAGCAGTTACTTAAGCGGGGGGGAGGAGACCCAGTACTTC. This chain uses TRBV6-5 with TRBJ2-5, with 10 bases that match TRBD2. The CDR3 runs to 15 residues. Trimming took 1 base from V and 5 from J; bases not matched to a gene: 4. In germline, CDR1 is MNHEY, CDR2 SVGAGI.

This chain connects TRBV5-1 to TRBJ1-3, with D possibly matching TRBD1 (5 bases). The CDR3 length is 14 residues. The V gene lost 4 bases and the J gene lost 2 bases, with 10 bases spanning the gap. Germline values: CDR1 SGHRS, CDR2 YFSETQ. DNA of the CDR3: TGCGCCAGCAGCGAGGGCAGGGCTGGAAACACCATATATTTT. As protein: CASSEGRAGNTIYF.

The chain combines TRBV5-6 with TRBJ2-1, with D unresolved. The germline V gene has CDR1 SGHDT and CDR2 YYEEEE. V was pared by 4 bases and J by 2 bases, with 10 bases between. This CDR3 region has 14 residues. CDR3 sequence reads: CASSHGRPYNEQFF. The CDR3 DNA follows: TGTGCCAGCAGCCACGGGCGCCCCTACAATGAGCAGTTCTTC.

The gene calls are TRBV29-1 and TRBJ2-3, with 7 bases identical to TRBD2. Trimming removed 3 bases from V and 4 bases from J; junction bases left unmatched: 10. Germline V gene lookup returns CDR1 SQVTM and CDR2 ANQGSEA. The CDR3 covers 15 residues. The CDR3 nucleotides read TGCAGCGTTGACGGCGGCGGGAGTTGGTCAGATACGCAGTATTTT. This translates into CSVDGGGSWSDTQYF.

In DNA form, the CDR3 reads TGTGCCAGCAAACTGGACAGGGGTAGGGAAAAACTGTTTTTT. This codes for CASKLDRGREKLFF. This sequence joins TRBV6-1 and TRBJ1-4; 9 bases map to TRBD1. V shed 7 bases, J shed 8 bases, and the junction held 8 bases outside the gene matches. The CDR3 is made up of 14 amino acids. CDR1 and CDR2 (germline): MNHNS, SASEGT.

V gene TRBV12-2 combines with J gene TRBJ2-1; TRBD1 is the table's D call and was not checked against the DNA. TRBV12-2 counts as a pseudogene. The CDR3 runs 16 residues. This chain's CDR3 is CASRPSDRSSYNEQFF. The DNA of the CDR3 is TGTGCAAGTCGCCCCTCGGACAGGAGCTCCTACAATGAGCAGTTCTTC.

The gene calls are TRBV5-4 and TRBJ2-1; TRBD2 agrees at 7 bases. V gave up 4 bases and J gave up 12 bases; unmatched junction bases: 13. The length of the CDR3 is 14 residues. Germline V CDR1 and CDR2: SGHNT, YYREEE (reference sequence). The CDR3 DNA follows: TGTGCCAGCAGCCTTGGGGGGGGAATGGGGCCGCAGTTCTTC. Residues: CASSLGGGMGPQFF. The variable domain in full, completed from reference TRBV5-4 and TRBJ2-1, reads ETGVTQSPTHLIKTRGQQVTLRCSSQSGHNTVSWYQQALGQGPQFIFQYYREEENGRGNFPPRFSGLQFPNYSSELNVNALELDDSALYLCASSLGGGMGPQFFGPGTRLTVL.

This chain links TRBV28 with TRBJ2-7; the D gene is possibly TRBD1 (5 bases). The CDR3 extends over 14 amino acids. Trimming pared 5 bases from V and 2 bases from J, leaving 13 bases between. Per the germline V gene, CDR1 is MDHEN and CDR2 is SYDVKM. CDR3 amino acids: CASSPRTLTYEQYF. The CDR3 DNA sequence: TGTGCCAGCAGTCCTCGGACACTAACCTACGAGCAGTACTTC.

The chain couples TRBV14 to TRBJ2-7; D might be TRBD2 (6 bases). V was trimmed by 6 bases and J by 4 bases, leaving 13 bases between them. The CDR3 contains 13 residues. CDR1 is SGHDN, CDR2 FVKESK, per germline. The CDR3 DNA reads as TGTGCCAGCAGTCGACTAGGAGGATACGAGCAGTACTTC. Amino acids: CASSRLGGYEQYF.

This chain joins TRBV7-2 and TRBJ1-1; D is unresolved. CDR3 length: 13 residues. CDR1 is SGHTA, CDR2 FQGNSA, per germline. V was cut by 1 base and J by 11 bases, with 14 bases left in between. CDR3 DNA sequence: TGTGCCAGCAGCTTAGTGATTGGGGTCTCGGCTTTCTTT. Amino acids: CASSLVIGVSAFF. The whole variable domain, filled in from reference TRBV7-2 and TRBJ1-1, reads GAGVSQSPSNKVTEKGKDVELRCDPISGHTALYWYRQSLGQGLEFLIYFQGNSAPDKSGLPSDRFSAERTGGSVSTLTIQRTQQEDSAVYLCASSLVIGVSAFFGQGTRLTVV.

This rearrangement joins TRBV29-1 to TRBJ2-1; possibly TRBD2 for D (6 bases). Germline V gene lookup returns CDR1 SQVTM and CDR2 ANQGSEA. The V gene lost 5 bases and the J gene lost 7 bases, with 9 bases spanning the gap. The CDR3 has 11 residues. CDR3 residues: CSVRDSNEQFF. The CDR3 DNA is TGCAGCGTTCGGGACTCGAATGAGCAGTTCTTC.

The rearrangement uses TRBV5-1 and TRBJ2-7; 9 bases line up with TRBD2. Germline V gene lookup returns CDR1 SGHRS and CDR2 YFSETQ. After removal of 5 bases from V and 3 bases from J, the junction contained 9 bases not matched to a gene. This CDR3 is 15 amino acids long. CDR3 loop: CASSVAGAEYYEQYF. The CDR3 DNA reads TGCGCCAGCAGTGTAGCGGGAGCGGAATACTACGAGCAGTACTTC.

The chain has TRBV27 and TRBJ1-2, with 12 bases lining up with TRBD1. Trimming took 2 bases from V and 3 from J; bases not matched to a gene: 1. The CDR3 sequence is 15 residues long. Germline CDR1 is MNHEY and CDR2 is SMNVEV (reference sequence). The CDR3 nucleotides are TGTGCCAGCAGTTTAGGGACAGGGGGCTACTATGGCTACACCTTC. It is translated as CASSLGTGGYYGYTF.

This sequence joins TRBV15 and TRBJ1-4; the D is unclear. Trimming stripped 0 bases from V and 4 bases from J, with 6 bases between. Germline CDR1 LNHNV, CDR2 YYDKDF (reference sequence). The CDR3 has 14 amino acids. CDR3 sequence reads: CATSRDRLNEKLFF. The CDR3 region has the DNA TGTGCCACCAGCAGAGACAGGCTTAATGAAAAACTGTTTTTT.

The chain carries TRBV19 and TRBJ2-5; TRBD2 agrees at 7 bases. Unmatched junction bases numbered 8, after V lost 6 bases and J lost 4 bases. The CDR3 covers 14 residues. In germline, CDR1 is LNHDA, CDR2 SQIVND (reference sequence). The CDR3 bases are TGTGCCAGTAGCCCCAGCGGGATTGGAGAGACCCAGTACTTC. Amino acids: CASSPSGIGETQYF.

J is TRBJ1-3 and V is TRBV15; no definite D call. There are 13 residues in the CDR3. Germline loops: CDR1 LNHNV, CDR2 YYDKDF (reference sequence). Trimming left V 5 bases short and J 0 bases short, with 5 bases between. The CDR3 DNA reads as TGTGCCACCAGCCGTGGCTCTGGAAACACCATATATTTT. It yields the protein CATSRGSGNTIYF. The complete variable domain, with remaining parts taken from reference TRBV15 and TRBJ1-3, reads DAMVIQNPRYQVTQFGKPVTLSCSQTLNHNVMYWYQQKSSQAPKLLFHYYDKDFNNEADTPDNFQSRRPNTSFCFLDIRSPGLGDTAMYLCATSRGSGNTIYFGEGSWLTVV.

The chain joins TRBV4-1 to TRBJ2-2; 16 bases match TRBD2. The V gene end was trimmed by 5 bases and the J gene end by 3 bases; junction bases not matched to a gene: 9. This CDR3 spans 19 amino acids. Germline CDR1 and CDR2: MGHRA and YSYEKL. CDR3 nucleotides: TGCGCCAGCAGCTATGGGACTAGCGGGAGGGCCATCGACACCGGGGAGCTGTTTTTT. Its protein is CASSYGTSGRAIDTGELFF.

CDR3 nucleotide sequence: TGCGCCAGCAGCCAAGGGTGGGGTGCGGAAAACATTCAGTACTTC. Translated, it gives CASSQGWGAENIQYF. J is TRBJ2-4 and V is TRBV4-3; no definite D call. The germline V gene has CDR1 LGHNA and CDR2 YSLEER. V lost 1 base and J lost 5, with 12 bases in between. The CDR3 contains 15 residues.

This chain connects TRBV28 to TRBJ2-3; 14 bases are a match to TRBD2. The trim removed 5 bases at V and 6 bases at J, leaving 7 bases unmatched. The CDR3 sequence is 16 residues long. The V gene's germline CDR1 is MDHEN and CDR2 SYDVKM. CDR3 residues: CASSQGLAGGLDTQYF. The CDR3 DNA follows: TGTGCCAGCAGTCAAGGACTAGCGGGAGGTTTGGATACGCAGTATTTT.

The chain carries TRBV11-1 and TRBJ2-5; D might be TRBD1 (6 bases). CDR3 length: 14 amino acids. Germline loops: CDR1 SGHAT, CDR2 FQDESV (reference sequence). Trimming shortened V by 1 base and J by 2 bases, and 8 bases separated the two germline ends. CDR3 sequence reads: CASSLGGQQETQYF. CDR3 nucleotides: TGTGCCAGCAGCTTAGGGGGACAACAAGAGACCCAGTACTTC.

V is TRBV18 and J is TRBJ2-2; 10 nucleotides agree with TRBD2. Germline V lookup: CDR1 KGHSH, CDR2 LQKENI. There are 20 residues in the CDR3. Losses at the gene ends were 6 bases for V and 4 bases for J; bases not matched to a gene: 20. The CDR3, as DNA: TGTGCCAGCTCCCCCGGGCTAGCGGGAGCGACCCGGGAGCCCACCGGGGAGCTGTTTTTT. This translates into CASSPGLAGATREPTGELFF.

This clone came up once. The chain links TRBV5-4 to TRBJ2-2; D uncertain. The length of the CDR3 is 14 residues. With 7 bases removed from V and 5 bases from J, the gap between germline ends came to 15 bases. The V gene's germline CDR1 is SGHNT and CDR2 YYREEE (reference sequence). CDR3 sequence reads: CASGRGVETGELFF. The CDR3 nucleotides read TGTGCCAGCGGTCGAGGAGTGGAGACCGGGGAGCTGTTTTTT.

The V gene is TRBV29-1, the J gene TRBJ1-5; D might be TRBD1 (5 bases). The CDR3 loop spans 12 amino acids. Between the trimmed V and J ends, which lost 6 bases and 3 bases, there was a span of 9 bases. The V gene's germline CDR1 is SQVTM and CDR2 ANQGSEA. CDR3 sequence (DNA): TGCAGCGTCGCAGGGTTCAATCAGCCCCAGCATTTT. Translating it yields CSVAGFNQPQHF.

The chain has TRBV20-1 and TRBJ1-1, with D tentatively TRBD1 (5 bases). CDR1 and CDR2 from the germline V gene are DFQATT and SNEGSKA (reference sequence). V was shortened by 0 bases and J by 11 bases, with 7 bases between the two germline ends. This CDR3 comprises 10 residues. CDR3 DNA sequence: TGCAGTGCTAGAGATCGACAGGCTTTCTTT. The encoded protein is CSARDRQAFF.

The CDR3 DNA is TGTGCCAGCAGCAAAGCGAAACACGGCGGTAGACTAGCCAAAAACATTCAGTACTTC. This translates into CASSKAKHGGRLAKNIQYF. This chain links TRBV21-1 with TRBJ2-4; the D call TRBD2 from the table was never checked on the DNA. TRBV21-1 is marked as a pseudogene. CDR3 length equals 19 residues.